These 14 T cell receptor beta chains originate from one sample sequenced in a study of blood T cell dynamics during melanoma immunotherapy. Generated by immunoSEQ multiplex PCR, the TCRdb table keeps only in-frame clones and is missing some. Altogether under 6,500 clones are present, 84% being singletons, with the ten largest covering approximately 31%. Documented time point: week 3, after first cycle of checkpoint inhibitor. This specimen was blood, taken from a patient treated with checkpoint blockade. The receptors were gathered from a human donor with melanoma. Some clones in this sample may be carry-over from other donors' samples.

This clone was seen a handful of times. The chain joins TRBV27 to TRBJ1-5; perhaps TRBD1 as D (6 bases). Trimming pared 8 bases from V and 3 bases from J, leaving 11 bases between. The germline CDR1 and CDR2 sequences are MNHEY and SMNVEV (reference sequence). The CDR3 is 13 amino acids. The CDR3 spells CASRTALNQPQHF. Written as DNA, the CDR3 is TGTGCCAGCCGGACAGCCCTCAATCAGCCCCAGCATTTT.

The rearrangement joins TRBV7-9 to TRBJ2-1; 8 bases are a match to TRBD1. V dropped 1 base and J dropped 4; count of bases not matched to a gene: 3. The CDR3 has 15 amino acids. Per the germline V gene, CDR1 is SEHNR and CDR2 is FQNEAQ (reference sequence). CDR3 DNA sequence: TGTGCCAGCAGCTTAGTTCAGGGGGCTTACAATGAGCAGTTCTTC. As protein: CASSLVQGAYNEQFF.

The chain has TRBV25-1 and TRBJ2-5, with 7 nucleotides matching TRBD1. Germline CDR1 MGHDK, CDR2 SYGVNS. The CDR3 covers 14 residues. With V trimmed by 4 bases and J by 5 bases, 7 bases remained unmatched. The CDR3 spells CASSGETGTETQYF. Written as DNA, the CDR3 is TGTGCCAGCAGTGGTGAGACAGGGACGGAGACCCAGTACTTC.

This clone was observed a single time. CDR3 protein: CASSLGNNYGYTF. CDR3 DNA sequence: TGTGCCAGCAGTTTGGGCAATAACTATGGCTACACCTTC. V gene TRBV27 combines with J gene TRBJ1-2, with D unresolved. V lost 3 bases, J lost 1 base, and 6 bases lay in between. This CDR3 has 13 residues. CDR1 and CDR2 (germline): MNHEY, SMNVEV (reference sequence).

The chain couples TRBV29-1 to TRBJ2-7; TRBD1 aligns across 8 bases. This CDR3 is built from 14 residues. The V gene's germline CDR1 is SQVTM and CDR2 ANQGSEA. V shed 4 bases, J shed 0 bases, and the junction held 5 bases outside the gene matches. As DNA, the CDR3 is TGCAGCGTTGCCCAAACAGGGGGCTCCTACGAGCAGTACTTC. Its translation: CSVAQTGGSYEQYF.

The chain couples TRBV7-6 to TRBJ2-7, with D hard to call. Trimming left V 1 base short and J 5 bases short, with 12 bases between. This CDR3 contains 14 residues. Germline V gives CDR1 SGHVS, CDR2 FNYEAQ. CDR3 region: CASSLVGRTHEQYF. The CDR3 DNA reads TGTGCCAGCAGCTTAGTGGGCAGGACCCACGAGCAGTACTTC.

The chain uses TRBV6-1 and TRBJ2-7; 8 bases align to TRBD1. CDR3 size: 17 residues. Germline V CDR1 and CDR2: MNHNS, SASEGT. The J segment lost 4 bases and the V segment lost 3 bases, leaving 14 bases of the junction unmatched. The CDR3 nucleotides read TGTGCCAGCAGTGACTTCCCTCGCGGACAGGGAACTTACGAGCAGTACTTC. Its translation: CASSDFPRGQGTYEQYF.

The V call is TRBV5-1, the J call TRBJ2-3, with a possible D match to TRBD2 (5 bases). The CDR3 totals 13 residues. V dropped 0 bases and J dropped 10 bases, with 12 bases sitting between them. Germline CDR1 reads SGHRS; CDR2 reads YFSETQ. CDR3 DNA sequence: TGCGCCAGCAGCTTGGAGGGCGCCGGGGCGCAGTATTTT. This translates into CASSLEGAGAQYF.

V is TRBV2 and J is TRBJ2-1, with D unclear. Between the trimmed V and J ends, which lost 5 bases and 7 bases, there was a span of 9 bases. Germline CDR1 SNHLY, CDR2 FYNNEI. The CDR3 is 12 residues long. This CDR3 reads CASSSYSNEQFF. The CDR3 coding sequence is TGTGCCAGCAGTTCTTATTCGAATGAGCAGTTCTTC.

The rearrangement links TRBV30 to TRBJ2-7; D remains ambiguous. Germline CDR1 and CDR2: GTSNPN and SVGIG (reference sequence). The V end was cut by 0 bases, the J end by 4 bases, with 13 bases between. The CDR3 has 14 amino acids. CDR3 protein: CAWSVRAVRYEQYF. The CDR3 region has the DNA TGTGCCTGGAGTGTAAGGGCGGTGCGGTACGAGCAGTACTTC.

The chain combines TRBV7-3 with TRBJ2-1, with D possibly matching TRBD2 (6 bases). Germline V gene sequence: CDR1 SGHTA, CDR2 FQGTGA. The CDR3 is 13 residues long. The V and J ends lost 3 bases and 9 bases respectively, with 12 bases between them. The CDR3 region is CASSFRGFAEQFF. The CDR3 region has the DNA TGTGCCAGCAGCTTTCGGGGGTTTGCTGAGCAGTTCTTC.

The chain uses TRBV2 and TRBJ1-5; D gene ambiguous. Trimming pared 4 bases from V and 2 bases from J, leaving 9 bases between. Germline assignment: CDR1 SNHLY and CDR2 FYNNEI. The CDR3 sequence is 14 residues long. The CDR3 is CASSATNRNQPQHF. The DNA for the CDR3 is TGTGCCAGCAGTGCAACAAACCGCAATCAGCCCCAGCATTTT.

This clone was observed a few times. The DNA of the CDR3 is TGTGCCAGCAGCGTTGGGTGGAGCTCCTACGAGCAGTACTTC. Translation gives CASSVGWSSYEQYF. The genes are TRBV9 and TRBJ2-7; D uncertain. The CDR3 is made up of 14 amino acids. Trimming pared 2 bases from V and 0 bases from J, leaving 9 bases between. Germline lookup yields CDR1 SGDLS and CDR2 YYNGEE.

This clone was recorded once. This chain uses TRBV4-3 with TRBJ2-1, with TRBD2 identical over 8 bases. Germline V gene sequence: CDR1 LGHNA, CDR2 YSLEER. The ends lost 2 bases at V and 1 base at J; junction bases unmatched: 10. This CDR3 comprises 18 residues. CDR3 loop: CASSQFWAAGGSYNEQFF. The CDR3 DNA sequence: TGCGCCAGCAGCCAATTCTGGGCCGCGGGGGGATCCTACAATGAGCAGTTCTTC.